This record covers a single T cell receptor (beta chain). Its antigen is still unknown. This entry comes from a study of CD8+ T cells in alopecia areata. Overall study findings and caveats: Throughout tofacitinib, many expanded lesional clones continued to persist in scalp and blood.

Treatment given: oral pan-JAK inhibitor, 5-10 mg twice daily. PBMCs served as the source from which CD4+ and CD8+ T cells were sorted. Trimming took 3 bases from V and 2 from J; bases not matched to a gene: 9. The CDR3 contains 16 residues. From germline, CDR1 is MGHRA and CDR2 YSYEKL. Isolated RNA was reverse transcribed into cDNA used as the sequencing template. Generated by immunoSEQ multiplex PCR, the TCRdb table keeps only in-frame clones and is missing some. The table has about 180,000 clones, about 51% seen once. The clonotype comes from a human donor with alopecia areata. This specimen was CD8+ T cells sorted from blood, taken at approximately week 51, from a patient treated with tofacitinib. This chain links TRBV4-1 with TRBJ2-7, with 8 bases identical to TRBD1. CDR3 sequence (DNA): TGCGCCAGCAGCCACTATCTGACAGGGGCGGCCTACGAGCAGTACTTC. Translated: CASSHYLTGAAYEQYF.